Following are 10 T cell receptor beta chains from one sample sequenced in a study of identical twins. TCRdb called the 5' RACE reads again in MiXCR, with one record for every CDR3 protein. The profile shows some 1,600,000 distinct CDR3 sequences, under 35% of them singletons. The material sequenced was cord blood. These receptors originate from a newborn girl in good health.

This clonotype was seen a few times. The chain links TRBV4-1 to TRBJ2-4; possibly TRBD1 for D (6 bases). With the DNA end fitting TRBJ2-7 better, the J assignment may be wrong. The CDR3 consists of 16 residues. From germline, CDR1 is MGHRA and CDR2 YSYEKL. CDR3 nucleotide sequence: TGCGCCAGCAGCCGAACACACCGGGACACAACCTACGAGCAGTACTTC. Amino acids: CASSRTHRDTTYEQYF.

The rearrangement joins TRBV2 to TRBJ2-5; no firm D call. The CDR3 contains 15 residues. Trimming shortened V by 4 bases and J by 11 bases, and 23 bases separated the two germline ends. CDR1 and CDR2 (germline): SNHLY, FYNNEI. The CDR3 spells CASSAKGKSYNEQYF. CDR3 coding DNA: TGTGCCAGCAGTGCTAAGGGAAAATCCTACAATGAGCAGTACTTC. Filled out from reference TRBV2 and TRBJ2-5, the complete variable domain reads EPEVTQTPSHQVTQMGQEVILRCVPISNHLYFYWYRQILGQKVEFLVSFYNNEISEKSEIFDDQFSVERPDGSNFTLKIRSTKLEDSAMYFCASSAKGKSYNEQYFGPGTRLLVL.

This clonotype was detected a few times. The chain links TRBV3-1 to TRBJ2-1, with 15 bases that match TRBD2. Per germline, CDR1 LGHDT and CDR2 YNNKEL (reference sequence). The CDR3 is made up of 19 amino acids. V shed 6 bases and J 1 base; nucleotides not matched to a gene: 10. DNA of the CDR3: TGTGCCAGCAGTAAGAGGACTAGCGGGGGGGGGCTTTCCTACAATGAGCAGTTCTTC. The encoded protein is CASSKRTSGGGLSYNEQFF.

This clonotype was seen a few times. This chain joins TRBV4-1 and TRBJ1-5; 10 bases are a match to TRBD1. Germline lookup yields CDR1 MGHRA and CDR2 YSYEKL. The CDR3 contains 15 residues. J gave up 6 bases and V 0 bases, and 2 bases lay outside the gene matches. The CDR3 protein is CASSQDRTGGQPQHF. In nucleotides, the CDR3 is TGCGCCAGCAGCCAAGATCGGACAGGGGGTCAGCCCCAGCATTTT.

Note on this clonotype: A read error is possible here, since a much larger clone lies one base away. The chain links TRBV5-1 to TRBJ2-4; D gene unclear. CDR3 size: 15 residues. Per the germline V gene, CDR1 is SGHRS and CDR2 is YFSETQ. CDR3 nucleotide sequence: TGCGCCAGCAGCTTGAATCCGCAATTCAAAAACATTCGGTACTTC. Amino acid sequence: CASSLNPQFKNIRYF.

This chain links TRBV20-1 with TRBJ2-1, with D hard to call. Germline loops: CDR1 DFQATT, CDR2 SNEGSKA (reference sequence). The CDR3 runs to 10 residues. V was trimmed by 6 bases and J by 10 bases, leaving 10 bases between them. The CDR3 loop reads CSAEREEQFF. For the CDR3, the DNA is TGCAGTGCAGAACGAGAGGAGCAGTTCTTC.

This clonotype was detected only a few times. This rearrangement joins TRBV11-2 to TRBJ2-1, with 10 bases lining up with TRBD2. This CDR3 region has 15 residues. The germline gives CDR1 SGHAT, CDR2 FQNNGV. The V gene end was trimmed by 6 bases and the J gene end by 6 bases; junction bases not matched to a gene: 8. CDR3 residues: CASRSLAGWGNEQFF. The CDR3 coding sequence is TGTGCCAGCAGGTCACTAGCGGGATGGGGCAATGAGCAGTTCTTC.

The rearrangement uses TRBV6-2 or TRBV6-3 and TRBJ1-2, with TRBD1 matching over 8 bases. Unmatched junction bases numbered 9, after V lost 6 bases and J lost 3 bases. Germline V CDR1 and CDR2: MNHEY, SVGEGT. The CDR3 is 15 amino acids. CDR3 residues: CASRIQGEFDYGYTF. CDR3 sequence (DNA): TGTGCCAGCAGGATACAGGGGGAGTTTGACTATGGCTACACCTTC.

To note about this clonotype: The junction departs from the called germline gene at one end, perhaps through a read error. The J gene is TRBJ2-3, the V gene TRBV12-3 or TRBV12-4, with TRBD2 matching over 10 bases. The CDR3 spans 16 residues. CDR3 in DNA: TGTGCTAGCAGTTTGTTAGCGGGAGGACCTACAGATGCGCAGTATTTT. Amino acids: CASSLLAGGPTDAQYF.

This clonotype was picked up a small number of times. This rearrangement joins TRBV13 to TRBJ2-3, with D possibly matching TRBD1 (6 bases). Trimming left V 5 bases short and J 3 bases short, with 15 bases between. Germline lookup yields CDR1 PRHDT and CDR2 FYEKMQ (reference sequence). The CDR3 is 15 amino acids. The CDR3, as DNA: TGTGCCAGCAGCCTGCAGGGGAGTGTGACAGATACGCAGTATTTT. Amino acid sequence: CASSLQGSVTDTQYF.